Each of the 4 T cell receptor beta chains below was sequenced from the same sample in a study of cytomegalovirus exposure and HLA in healthy donors. A multiplex PCR was run with 60 Vbeta primers and 13 Jbeta primers. The data were produced by immunoSEQ multiplex PCR, yet TCRdb's version contains in-frame clones alone and is incomplete. Of 130,000 to 150,000 clones listed, roughly 85% are singletons. The sequenced sample consisted of PBMCs. These receptors all stem from a male donor in good health and CMV-seronegative.

This chain joins TRBV7-6 and TRBJ1-2; D perhaps matches TRBD1 (6 bases). The V gene's germline CDR1 is SGHVS and CDR2 FNYEAQ. This CDR3 comprises 14 residues. The V end lost 4 bases, the J end lost 6 bases, and 15 bases lay between the germline ends. CDR3 in amino acids: CASSSYRDNHGYTF. DNA for the CDR3: TGTGCCAGCAGCTCCTACCGGGACAATCATGGCTACACCTTC.

The table lists this clone with a few counts. This sequence joins TRBV30 and TRBJ2-5, with D possibly matching TRBD1 (6 bases). Germline V gives CDR1 GTSNPN, CDR2 SVGIG (reference sequence). The CDR3 sequence is 14 residues long. Trimming stripped 1 base from V and 3 bases from J, with 12 bases between. CDR3 sequence reads: CAWSENRDEETQYF. CDR3 DNA: TGTGCCTGGAGTGAGAACAGGGACGAAGAGACCCAGTACTTC.

The chain carries TRBV5-1 and TRBJ2-5; 8 bases line up with TRBD2. J lost 5 bases, V lost 2 bases, and 5 bases had no gene match. The CDR3 length is 14 residues. Germline CDR1 reads SGHRS; CDR2 reads YFSETQ. CDR3 sequence reads: CASSFVRGGETQYF. In nucleotides, the CDR3 is TGCGCCAGCAGCTTTGTGCGCGGGGGGGAGACCCAGTACTTC. The full variable domain, rest sourced from reference TRBV5-1 and TRBJ2-5, is KAGVTQTPRYLIKTRGQQVTLSCSPISGHRSVSWYQQTPGQGLQFLFEYFSETQRNKGNFPGRFSGRQFSNSRSEMNVSTLELGDSALYLCASSFVRGGETQYFGPGTRLLVL.

This chain links TRBV6-5 with TRBJ1-2; 10 bases match TRBD1. This CDR3 is 15 amino acids long. Germline loops: CDR1 MNHEY, CDR2 SVGAGI. J lost 7 bases, V lost 2 bases, and 7 bases had no gene match. The chain's CDR3 is CASSYTRDRGVGYTF. The CDR3 DNA reads TGTGCCAGCAGTTACACTCGGGACAGGGGAGTTGGCTACACCTTC.